The rows below give T cell receptor beta chains drawn from one sample of a study of technical replicates of blood from a handful of donors. Sequencing used immunoSEQ multiplex PCR; TCRdb keeps in-frame clones, though not all of them. Among about 76,000 clones listed, roughly 94% were seen once. Sequenced input: T cells isolated from PBMCs. The receptors here all came from a human donor in good health. Both conserved end residues are part of each CDR3. Fields, in order: clone size, V gene, D gene, J gene, CDR3 DNA, CDR3 protein. A D gene is named only where the DNA matches it firmly. Clone size is shown for a subset of rows, as once, few, many or a class of expanded clone.

.,TRBV7-4,.,TRBJ2-4,TGTGCCAGCAGCTTAGTTAGGGGAGGCTCTCGAAACATTCAGTACTTC,CASSLVRGGSRNIQYF
once,TRBV6-1,.,TRBJ2-7,TGTGCCAGCAGTGAATCAAACAGGGCGGTTGGGTACGAGCAGTACTTC,CASSESNRAVGYEQYF
.,TRBV27,.,TRBJ2-2,TGTGCCAGCAGTATGACAAGCACCGGGGAGCTGTTTTTT,CASSMTSTGELFF
.,TRBV21-1,.,TRBJ1-3,TGTGCCAGCAGCAAATCAAGGGGCCCTAGCTCTGGAAACACCATATATTTT,CASSKSRGPSSGNTIYF
.,TRBV4-2,.,TRBJ2-5,TGTGCCAAGAGCCGGGACTTTCAAGAGACCCAGTACTTC,CAKSRDFQETQYF
.,TRBV7-9,.,TRBJ2-3,TGTGCCAGCAGCTCGACTGGACAGCTTGGCACAGATACGCAGTATTTT,CASSSTGQLGTDTQYF
.,TRBV27,.,TRBJ1-1,TGTGCCAGCTACCGACAGGTTACAACGAACACTGAAGCTTTCTTT,CASYRQVTTNTEAFF
.,TRBV19,.,TRBJ2-7,TGTGCCAGTAGTATAGACCGAGTGACTACCGACATCTACGAGCAGTACTTC,CASSIDRVTTDIYEQYF
once,TRBV30,TRBD1,TRBJ2-7,TGTGCCTGGAGTGTAGATTGGGACAGCCCGTACTTC,CAWSVDWDSPYF
.,TRBV28,.,TRBJ1-1,TGTGCCAGCAGTGAACGCCCTGACAGGTCTGAAGCTTTCTTT,CASSERPDRSEAFF
.,TRBV9,.,TRBJ1-4,TGTGCCAGCAGCGTACGCTACGGGAACGGAAAACTGTTTTTT,CASSVRYGNGKLFF
.,TRBV29-1,.,TRBJ1-1,TGCAGCGTTGCACTTAACACTGAAGCTTTCTTT,CSVALNTEAFF
.,TRBV19,.,TRBJ1-2,TGTGCCAGTAGTATTCTCCCTAGGGACAGCTACACCTTC,CASSILPRDSYTF
.,TRBV27,.,TRBJ2-3,TGTGCCAGCAGTTTATCATCCTCAGGACAGTCAGCAGATACGCAGTATTTT,CASSLSSSGQSADTQYF
.,TRBV2,TRBD1,TRBJ2-5,TGTGCCAGCAAGGTGGGGACAGGGTCGGGAGAGACCCAGTACTTC,CASKVGTGSGETQYF
.,TRBV5-1,TRBD2,TRBJ2-1,TGCGCCAGCAGCTTGGAGTCTAGCGGCTTCAATGAGCAGTTCTTC,CASSLESSGFNEQFF
.,TRBV7-2,TRBD2,TRBJ2-6,TGTGCCAGCAGCGAACTAGCGGGAGGCCCAGGGGCCAACGTCCTGACTTTC,CASSELAGGPGANVLTF
.,TRBV5-1,.,TRBJ1-4,TGCGCCAGCAGCTCCGGGACACCCACAACTAATGAAAAACTGTTTTTT,CASSSGTPTTNEKLFF
.,TRBV21-1,.,TRBJ1-5,TGTGCCAGCAGCTCCCGCTTTCTCTCCATAGGAGATCAGCCCCAGCATTTT,CASSSRFLSIGDQPQHF
.,TRBV19,TRBD2,TRBJ2-3,TGTGCCAGTAGTATCGGCGGGAGATCAGATACGCAGTATTTT,CASSIGGRSDTQYF
.,TRBV5-1,TRBD2,TRBJ2-7,TGCGCCAGCAGCTTGGAGGTTGGGGGGGTGGACGAGCAGTACTTC,CASSLEVGGVDEQYF
.,TRBV6-1,TRBD1,TRBJ1-5,TGTGCCAGCAGTGAAGTTCCCCCAGGGGGTAGTCAGCCCCAGCATTTT,CASSEVPPGGSQPQHF
.,TRBV6-1,TRBD2,TRBJ2-1,TGTGCCAGCAGTGGACTAGCGGCCTACAATGAGCAGTTCTTC,CASSGLAAYNEQFF
.,TRBV7-9,TRBD2,TRBJ2-3,TGTGCCAGCAGCTTAGCGGACTTACTAGCGGGATGGACAGATACGCAGTATTTT,CASSLADLLAGWTDTQYF
.,TRBV5-1,TRBD2,TRBJ2-3,TGCGCCAGCAGCTTGACGGGAGGAGTAGATACGCAGTATTTT,CASSLTGGVDTQYF
.,TRBV10-2,TRBD2,TRBJ2-1,TGCGCCAGCAGTCCCCTAGCGGGAGGGTCTTACAATGAGCAGTTCTTC,CASSPLAGGSYNEQFF
once,TRBV11-2,.,TRBJ1-5,TGTGCCAGCAGCTTATCAGGGAATAGCCAGCCCCAGCATTTT,CASSLSGNSQPQHF
.,TRBV19,.,TRBJ1-3,TGTGCCAGTAGTATTCGAGGGGACTACTCTGGAAACACCATATATTTT,CASSIRGDYSGNTIYF
.,TRBV6-6,.,TRBJ1-3,TGTGCCAGCAGTTACCCCCAGCTAGGCACCATATATTTT,CASSYPQLGTIYF
.,TRBV4-2,.,TRBJ2-5,TGTGCCAGCAGCCAAGTCTTTAGTACGGCTAGCCAAGAGACCCAGTACTTC,CASSQVFSTASQETQYF
.,TRBV7-8,TRBD2,TRBJ2-5,TGTGCCAGCAGATTTCTAGCGGGATCCCCTCGGACCCAGTACTTC,CASRFLAGSPRTQYF
.,TRBV18,TRBD2,TRBJ2-7,TGTGCCAGCTCAGAAAGGCTAGCGGGTTCCTACGAGCAGTACTTC,CASSERLAGSYEQYF
few,TRBV29-1,TRBD1,TRBJ1-1,TGCAGCGCGACCCGGGACAGGGAATGGACTGAAGCTTTCTTT,CSATRDREWTEAFF
.,TRBV11-2,.,TRBJ2-3,TGTGCCAGCAGCCGAGGGACTCCAGATACGCAGTATTTT,CASSRGTPDTQYF
.,TRBV27,.,TRBJ1-2,TGTGCCAGCAGTTTAGGGCAGTTCCACTATGGCTACACCTTC,CASSLGQFHYGYTF
.,TRBV5-4,.,TRBJ2-1,TGTGCCAGCAGCGAGAACTATGAGCAGTTCTTC,CASSENYEQFF
.,TRBV30,TRBD2,TRBJ2-3,TGTGCCTGGACCACCCGGGAGGTGGATACGCAGTATTTT,CAWTTREVDTQYF
.,TRBV19,TRBD1,TRBJ2-5,TGTGCCAGTAGGGACCTCACAGGGGTAGAGACCCAGTACTTC,CASRDLTGVETQYF